Following are 25 T cell receptor beta chains from one sample sequenced in a study of cytomegalovirus exposure and HLA in healthy donors. Use of 60 Vbeta and 13 Jbeta primers characterized the PCR. Clones were read by immunoSEQ multiplex PCR, and TCRdb kept only the in-frame ones, dropping some. This table holds under 130,000 clones, roughly 15% found once. Sequenced material: PBMCs. These receptors originate from a female donor in good health and CMV-seronegative.

There are a few counts of this clone. The CDR3 coding sequence is TGCGCCAGCAGCTTTAATCGTCCGGACAGGAGGGGCATTCAGTACTTC. Protein: CASSFNRPDRRGIQYF. The V call is TRBV5-1, the J call TRBJ2-4; tentatively, D is TRBD1 (7 bases). V dropped 2 bases and J dropped 9 bases, with 21 bases sitting between them. The germline CDR1 and CDR2 sequences are SGHRS and YFSETQ. The CDR3 contains 16 residues.

This clone was seen more than once but under ten times. This chain uses TRBV11-2 with TRBJ1-2; D possibly corresponds to TRBD1 (5 bases). This CDR3 comprises 15 residues. V was cut by 3 bases and J by 8 bases, with 19 bases left in between. Germline lookup yields CDR1 SGHAT and CDR2 FQNNGV. The CDR3 DNA follows: TGTGCCAGCAGCTTCGCTTTCACAGGAGAAGGGGGCTACACCTTC. Amino acid sequence: CASSFAFTGEGGYTF.

The CDR3 loop is CASSQNAGNNEQFF. CDR3 nucleotides: TGCGCCAGCAGCCAAAACGCGGGGAACAATGAGCAGTTCTTC. The chain combines TRBV4-3 with TRBJ2-1; TRBD2 is a possible D gene (6 bases). V was clipped by 2 bases and J by 5 bases, with 10 bases between them. Germline V gene data show CDR1 as LGHNA and CDR2 as YSLEER. The CDR3 runs 14 residues.

V is TRBV11-2 and J is TRBJ2-2, with a possible D match to TRBD1 (7 bases). Trimming took 4 bases from V and 2 from J, leaving 11 bases between them. This CDR3 is 15 amino acids long. Looked up from germline, CDR1 is SGHAT and CDR2 is FQNNGV. The CDR3 bases are TGTGCCAGCAGCTATCAGGGGGGAAACACCGGGGAGCTGTTTTTT. Translation gives CASSYQGGNTGELFF.

The gene calls are TRBV2 and TRBJ2-6; D unresolved. This CDR3 spans 16 amino acids. CDR1 and CDR2 (germline): SNHLY, FYNNEI. The ends were cut back, 1 base at V and 8 bases at J, with 15 bases in the middle. Here the CDR3 DNA reads TGTGCCAGCAGTGAAGATGGCAGGCTCATGACCAACGTCCTGACTTTC. It specifies CASSEDGRLMTNVLTF. Drawing the rest from reference TRBV2 and TRBJ2-6, the complete variable domain is EPEVTQTPSHQVTQMGQEVILRCVPISNHLYFYWYRQILGQKVEFLVSFYNNEISEKSEIFDDQFSVERPDGSNFTLKIRSTKLEDSAMYFCASSEDGRLMTNVLTFGAGSRLTVL.

This chain uses TRBV7-9 with TRBJ1-5, with 9 bases matching TRBD1. This CDR3 spans 14 amino acids. Germline lookup yields CDR1 SEHNR and CDR2 FQNEAQ (reference sequence). V dropped 5 bases and J dropped 3; count of bases not matched to a gene: 2. The CDR3 here is CASSGQGNNQPQHF. CDR3 bases: TGTGCCAGCAGCGGACAGGGGAACAATCAGCCCCAGCATTTT.

The chain links TRBV28 to TRBJ2-1; the D gene is possibly TRBD2 (6 bases). The CDR3 has 17 amino acids. Trimming cost V 11 bases and J 7 bases, with 30 bases left between them. In germline, CDR1 is MDHEN, CDR2 SYDVKM. CDR3 residues: CAVFRTSGTPPLNEQFF. In DNA, the CDR3 is TGTGCCGTTTTTCGGACCTCCGGGACTCCACCGCTTAATGAGCAGTTCTTC.

The chain links TRBV5-3 to TRBJ1-2; D perhaps matches TRBD1 (5 bases). TRBV5-3 is marked as an open reading frame, function uncertain. V lost 4 bases and J lost 9, with 16 bases in between. The CDR3 extends over 13 amino acids. CDR3 loop: CARSLAEGNCYTF. In DNA, the CDR3 is TGTGCCAGAAGCCTCGCGGAGGGGAATTGCTACACCTTC.

This clone has more than one count but fewer than ten. The CDR3 DNA reads TGTGCCAGCAGCCTCCGACTAGCGGGAGGGGTAGAGACCCAGTACTTC. It specifies CASSLRLAGGVETQYF. This chain connects TRBV11-2 to TRBJ2-5; TRBD2 matches at 14 bases. Germline CDR1 is SGHAT and CDR2 is FQNNGV. Losses at the gene ends were 5 bases for V and 4 bases for J; bases not matched to a gene: 6. The CDR3 sequence is 16 residues long.

The chain carries TRBV6-4 and TRBJ1-2; the D gene is possibly TRBD1 (5 bases). The germline V gene has CDR1 MRHNA and CDR2 SNTAGT. V was trimmed by 8 bases and J by 2 bases, leaving 15 bases between them. The CDR3 has 14 residues. The CDR3 protein is CASDPPGGNYGYTF. DNA for the CDR3: TGTGCCAGCGACCCCCCGGGGGGGAACTATGGCTACACCTTC.

CDR3 bases: TGTGCCAGCAGTTACAAGGAGACAGGCGTCTATGGCTACACCTTC. This gives the protein CASSYKETGVYGYTF. The chain links TRBV6-5 to TRBJ1-2; a weak D match, TRBD1 (6 bases). Looked up from germline, CDR1 is MNHEY and CDR2 is SVGAGI. CDR3 size: 15 residues. V was clipped by 2 bases and J by 4 bases, with 14 bases between them.

The count of this clone is one. This chain links TRBV4-3 with TRBJ2-7; the D gene is possibly TRBD1 (6 bases). Germline V lookup: CDR1 LGHNA, CDR2 YSLEER. This CDR3 contains 15 residues. The ends were cut back, 2 bases at V and 2 bases at J, with 13 bases in the middle. As DNA, the CDR3 is TGCGCCAGCAGCCAAAGCCTACAGGGACCCTACGAGCAGTACTTC. Translating it yields CASSQSLQGPYEQYF.

This clone occurred a few times. J is TRBJ2-7 and V is TRBV25-1, with D possibly TRBD2 on 5 matching bases. Trimming removed 6 bases from V and 5 bases from J, with 17 bases in between. CDR1 and CDR2 from the germline V gene are MGHDK and SYGVNS. This CDR3 has 14 residues. The CDR3 DNA sequence: TGTGCCAGCAGGGTTCCCTTGGGAGCAGACGAGCAGTACTTC. Its translation: CASRVPLGADEQYF.

This clone was recorded a few times. The V call is TRBV9, the J call TRBJ2-7, with 7 bases identical to TRBD1. The germline CDR1 and CDR2 sequences are SGDLS and YYNGEE. J gave up 2 bases and V 4 bases, and 6 bases lay outside the gene matches. This CDR3 contains 14 residues. DNA of the CDR3: TGTGCCAGCAGCCCTAGACAGGGAACCTACGAGCAGTACTTC. Translated, it gives CASSPRQGTYEQYF.

This clone showed up just a few times. V gene TRBV6-6 combines with J gene TRBJ1-5; 7 bases are a match to TRBD1. The CDR3 is 16 residues long. V dropped 2 bases and J dropped 4; count of bases not matched to a gene: 8. Germline V CDR1 and CDR2: MNHNY, SVGAGI (reference sequence). CDR3 loop: CASSYGQGVKNQPQHF. The CDR3 nucleotides are TGTGCCAGCAGTTACGGGCAGGGGGTAAAAAATCAGCCCCAGCATTTT.

This clone appeared a few times. The rearrangement uses TRBV25-1 and TRBJ2-1; 8 bases match TRBD2. The CDR3 has 13 residues. CDR1 is MGHDK and CDR2 is SYGVNS in the germline V gene. The V and J ends lost 7 bases and 6 bases, in that order; junction bases with no gene match: 5. CDR3 nucleotides: TGTGCCAGCACCGCGGGACTAGTCAATGAGCAGTTCTTC. This sequence encodes CASTAGLVNEQFF.

The rearrangement joins TRBV18 to TRBJ2-4; TRBD2 might be the D (5 bases). The CDR3 loop spans 17 amino acids. Germline loops: CDR1 KGHSH, CDR2 LQKENI. Trimming pared 2 bases from V and 0 bases from J, leaving 14 bases between. CDR3 residues: CASSPSTGFLAKNIQYF. As DNA, the CDR3 is TGTGCCAGCTCACCATCGACGGGGTTTCTAGCCAAAAACATTCAGTACTTC.

This clone was observed a handful of times. V and J are TRBV9 and TRBJ2-7; TRBD1 matches 8 bases. J gave up 3 bases and V 3 bases, and 11 bases lay outside the gene matches. CDR1 and CDR2 from the germline V gene are SGDLS and YYNGEE. CDR3 size: 16 residues. The DNA of the CDR3 is TGTGCCAGCAGCGAAACCCGACAGGGGCCGATCTACGAGCAGTACTTC. It is translated as CASSETRQGPIYEQYF.

This clone has more than one count but fewer than ten. The V gene is TRBV6-5, the J gene TRBJ1-1; TRBD1 aligns across 9 bases. The germline V gene has CDR1 MNHEY and CDR2 SVGAGI. V lost 11 bases, J lost 1 base, and 5 bases stayed unmatched. This CDR3 is built from 13 residues. The CDR3 DNA is TGTGCCGTCAACAGGGGGCGGAACACTGAAGCTTTCTTT. This sequence encodes CAVNRGRNTEAFF.

This clone showed up just a few times. The V call is TRBV7-2, the J call TRBJ2-7; 11 nucleotides match TRBD2. Germline CDR1 and CDR2: SGHTA and FQGNSA. The V segment lost 6 bases and the J segment 2 bases; nucleotides outside the gene matches: 3. The CDR3 is made up of 14 amino acids. The CDR3 here is CASRRLAGPYEQYF. Here the CDR3 DNA reads TGTGCCAGCAGGAGACTAGCGGGGCCCTACGAGCAGTACTTC.

The rearrangement links TRBV5-4 to TRBJ2-1; D is ambiguous. Germline V gives CDR1 SGHNT, CDR2 YYREEE (reference sequence). The CDR3 is 17 amino acids. Trimming took off 3 bases at V and 5 bases at J, with 21 bases between the two ends. CDR3 DNA: TGTGCCAGCAGCTCCCCGACCCTCGGCGGTCGAAACAATGAGCAGTTCTTC. Translated: CASSSPTLGGRNNEQFF.

This clone has only a few counts. The chain is built from TRBV6-1 and TRBJ1-5; TRBD1 matches at 9 bases. The CDR3 covers 15 residues. CDR1 and CDR2 (germline): MNHNS, SASEGT. The J segment lost 8 bases and the V segment lost 5 bases, leaving 10 bases of the junction unmatched. DNA of the CDR3: TGTGCCAGCAGTCTACAGGGGGCACGGGGGGAGCCCCAGCATTTT. This encodes CASSLQGARGEPQHF.

This clone was seen only a few times. This sequence joins TRBV15 and TRBJ2-6, with a tentative D call TRBD1 (6 bases). The CDR3 totals 20 residues. The germline V gene encodes CDR1 LNHNV and CDR2 YYDKDF (reference sequence). Trimming took 0 bases from V and 0 from J, leaving 18 bases between them. The CDR3 loop is CATSRDLVGTSSSGANVLTF. The CDR3 nucleotides read TGTGCCACCAGCAGAGATTTAGTAGGGACAAGCAGCTCTGGGGCCAACGTCCTGACTTTC. The complete variable domain, with remaining parts taken from reference TRBV15 and TRBJ2-6, reads DAMVIQNPRYQVTQFGKPVTLSCSQTLNHNVMYWYQQKSSQAPKLLFHYYDKDFNNEADTPDNFQSRRPNTSFCFLDIRSPGLGDTAMYLCATSRDLVGTSSSGANVLTFGAGSRLTVL.

The genes are TRBV4-1 and TRBJ2-7; possible D gene TRBD2, 5 bases. CDR1 is MGHRA and CDR2 is YSYEKL in the germline V gene. V lost 2 bases and J 0 bases, leaving 11 bases between the germline ends. The CDR3 is made up of 15 amino acids. CDR3 loop: CASSQTRAPSYEQYF. The CDR3 nucleotides are TGCGCCAGCAGCCAAACTAGAGCACCCTCCTACGAGCAGTACTTC.

This rearrangement joins TRBV30 to TRBJ1-4, with TRBD1 matching over 7 bases. The CDR3 is made up of 14 amino acids. From germline, CDR1 is GTSNPN and CDR2 SVGIG (reference sequence). The trim removed 0 bases at V and 8 bases at J, leaving 6 bases unmatched. CDR3 nucleotides: TGTGCCTGGAGTGTACGAGGGGGCGGAGAAAAACTGTTTTTT. Its protein is CAWSVRGGGEKLFF.